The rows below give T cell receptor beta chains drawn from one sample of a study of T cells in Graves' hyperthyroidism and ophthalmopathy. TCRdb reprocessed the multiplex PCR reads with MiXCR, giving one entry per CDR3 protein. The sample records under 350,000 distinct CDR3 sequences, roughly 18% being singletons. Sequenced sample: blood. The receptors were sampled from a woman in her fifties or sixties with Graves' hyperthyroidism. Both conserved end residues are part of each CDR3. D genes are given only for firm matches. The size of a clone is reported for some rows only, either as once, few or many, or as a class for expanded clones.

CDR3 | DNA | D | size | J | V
CSAREWDSETQYF | TGCAGTGCTAGAGAGTGGGACTCGGAGACCCAGTACTTC | - | - | TRBJ2-5 | TRBV20-1
CASSNREGVETQYF | TGTGCCAGCAGTAATCGGGAGGGGGTAGAGACCCAGTACTTC | TRBD2 | many | TRBJ2-5 | TRBV28
CASSSPGLGEKLFF | TGTGCCAGCAGTTCCCCGGGTCTGGGTGAAAAACTGTTTTTT | - | - | TRBJ1-4 | TRBV6-6
CASSLDGRSYGYTF | TGCGCCAGCAGCTTGGACGGCAGGAGCTATGGCTACACCTTC | - | few | TRBJ1-2 | TRBV5-1
CASSLGEGRNEQFF | TGCGCCAGCAGCTTGGGAGAGGGGAGGAATGAGCAGTTCTTC | - | - | TRBJ2-1 | TRBV5-1
CASSYGQGGHNEQFF | TGTGCCAGCAGCTACGGACAGGGGGGCCACAATGAGCAGTTCTTC | TRBD1 | many | TRBJ2-1 | TRBV6-1
CASSFGDTRDAFF | TGTGCCAGCAGCTTTGGGGACACGAGGGACGCTTTCTTT | - | - | TRBJ1-1 | TRBV11-2
CASRLQGYSNQPQHF | TGTGCCAGCAGATTACAGGGGTATAGCAATCAGCCCCAGCATTTT | TRBD1 | - | TRBJ1-5 | TRBV28
CASSGRLAGGSDTQYF | TGTGCCAGCAGCGGACGACTAGCGGGGGGCTCAGATACGCAGTATTTT | TRBD2 | few | TRBJ2-3 | TRBV7-9
CSAPTGNYGYTF | TGCAGTGCTCCCACAGGAAACTATGGCTACACCTTC | - | - | TRBJ1-2 | TRBV20-1
CASSGVARLETQYF | TGTGCCAGCAGTGGAGTGGCGCGCCTGGAGACCCAGTACTTC | - | few | TRBJ2-5 | TRBV2
CASRTDYNSPLHF | TGTGCCAGCCGGACAGACTATAATTCACCCCTCCACTTT | - | many | TRBJ1-6 | TRBV12-3/TRBV12-4
CASSPGTRGGEKLFF | TGTGCCAGCAGCCCTGGGACACGGGGGGGGGAAAAACTGTTTTTT | - | - | TRBJ1-4 | TRBV9
CASVGAENQPQHF | TGTGCCAGCGTTGGGGCAGAAAATCAGCCCCAGCATTTT | - | - | TRBJ1-5 | TRBV2
CASTRDRDRSNYGYTF | TGTGCCAGCACGCGCGACAGGGATCGGTCGAACTATGGCTACACCTTC | TRBD1 | - | TRBJ1-2 | TRBV18
CASRPTSEETQYF | TGTGCCAGCAGACCGACTAGTGAAGAGACCCAGTACTTC | - | - | TRBJ2-5 | TRBV12-3/TRBV12-4
CASSPGSLEAFF | TGTGCCAGTTCCCCGGGGTCCCTTGAAGCTTTCTTT | - | - | TRBJ1-1 | TRBV19
CASSQAWGSYNEQFF | TGTGCCAGCAGCCAAGCGTGGGGGTCCTACAATGAGCAGTTCTTC | - | many | TRBJ2-1 | TRBV3-1
CAISAGTEAFF | TGTGCCATCAGTGCGGGGACTGAAGCTTTCTTT | - | few | TRBJ1-1 | TRBV10-3
CASRNGGPAGEQYF | TGTGCCAGCAGGAATGGAGGCCCCGCAGGCGAGCAGTACTTC | - | - | TRBJ2-7 | TRBV28
CAGPVGGNQPQHF | TGTGCCGGTCCCGTGGGGGGCAATCAGCCCCAGCATTTT | - | few | TRBJ1-5 | TRBV5-6
CASSQEGSGTSYEQYF | TGTGCCAGCAGCCAAGAGGGTTCCGGGACCTCTTACGAGCAGTACTTC | - | - | TRBJ2-7 | TRBV4-2
CSARDPGFSEQFF | TGCAGTGCTAGAGATCCTGGGTTTAGTGAGCAGTTCTTC | - | - | TRBJ2-1 | TRBV20-1
CASSLPLAGGGTDTQYF | TGCGCCAGCAGCTTGCCCCTAGCGGGAGGCGGCACAGATACGCAGTATTTT | TRBD2 | - | TRBJ2-3 | TRBV5-1
CASSFGNMNTEAFF | TGTGCCAGCAGCTTTGGCAATATGAACACTGAAGCTTTCTTT | - | many | TRBJ1-1 | TRBV7-9
CASTRGDYGYTF | TGTGCCAGCACCAGGGGTGACTATGGCTACACCTTC | - | few | TRBJ1-2 | TRBV9
CASRRGLDTEAFF | TGTGCCAGCAGACGGGGGCTCGACACTGAAGCTTTCTTT | - | many | TRBJ1-1 | TRBV6-1
CASSAGGAFGYTF | TGTGCCAGCAGTGCAGGGGGCGCGTTTGGCTACACCTTC | TRBD1 | few | TRBJ1-2 | TRBV2
CAISDPDITEGDNEQFF | TGTGCCATCAGTGACCCGGACATCACTGAGGGGGACAATGAGCAGTTCTTC | - | many | TRBJ2-1 | TRBV10-3
CASSQDAGGWGNEQFF | TGTGCCAGCAGCCAAGATGCAGGGGGGTGGGGGAATGAGCAGTTCTTC | - | - | TRBJ2-1 | TRBV3-1
CASSSGTGRNSPLHF | TGCGCCAGCAGCTCCGGGACAGGGCGGAATTCACCCCTCCACTTT | TRBD1 | - | TRBJ1-6 | TRBV10-2
CSLWWELFF | TGCAGCTTGTGGTGGGAGCTGTTTTTT | - | - | TRBJ2-2 | TRBV29-1
CASSQDVGNTEAFF | TGCGCCAGCAGCCAAGATGTCGGGAACACTGAAGCTTTCTTT | - | few | TRBJ1-1 | TRBV4-1
CASSFTQGGSEQFF | TGTGCCAGTAGTTTCACACAGGGAGGTAGTGAGCAGTTCTTC | - | few | TRBJ2-1 | TRBV19
CASSRDRAGGYTF | TGCGCCAGCAGCCGAGACAGGGCAGGGGGCTACACCTTC | TRBD1 | few | TRBJ1-2 | TRBV4-1
CASTQRPGLQTQYF | TGTGCCAGTACCCAACGGCCGGGTTTGCAGACCCAGTACTTC | - | once | TRBJ2-5 | TRBV19
CASSWDGGVGYTF | TGTGCCAGCAGCTGGGACGGGGGAGTGGGCTACACCTTC | - | - | TRBJ1-2 | TRBV27
CASRGGLYYEQYF | TGTGCCAGCCGCGGTGGCTTATATTACGAGCAGTACTTC | - | - | TRBJ2-7 | TRBV6-1
CATSRGETRDNEQFF | TGTGCCACCAGCAGAGGGGAGACCCGGGACAATGAGCAGTTCTTC | - | many | TRBJ2-1 | TRBV15
CAWSVRNNFLSPLHF | TGTGCCTGGAGTGTACGAAATAATTTCCTTTCACCCCTCCACTTT | - | many | TRBJ1-6 | TRBV30
CSASGLADSGANVLTF | TGCAGTGCTTCGGGACTAGCGGACTCTGGGGCCAACGTCCTGACTTTC | TRBD2 | - | TRBJ2-6 | TRBV20-1
CSVEGTGSSTDTQYF | TGCAGCGTTGAAGGAACAGGGAGTAGCACAGATACGCAGTATTTT | - | many | TRBJ2-3 | TRBV29-1
CASSYLAGVYEQHF | TGTGCCAGCAGTTACCTAGCGGGAGTCTACGAGCAGCACTTC | TRBD2 | - | TRBJ2-7 | TRBV6-5
CASSLEGTSFETQYF | TGTGCCAGCAGCTTAGAAGGGACTAGTTTCGAGACCCAGTACTTC | TRBD2 | few | TRBJ2-5 | TRBV7-6
CASSQLASEETQYF | TGTGCCAGCAGTCAACTAGCGTCAGAAGAGACCCAGTACTTC | TRBD2 | many | TRBJ2-5 | TRBV2
CASSYRRSGRSAYEQYF | TGTGCCAGCAGTTATAGGCGTAGCGGGAGATCGGCCTACGAGCAGTACTTC | TRBD2 | many | TRBJ2-7 | TRBV12-3/TRBV12-4
CSAFGHGYTF | TGCAGTGCTTTCGGACACGGCTACACCTTC | - | many | TRBJ1-2 | TRBV20-1
CSAPGGGTDTQYF | TGCAGTGCTCCGGGCGGGGGCACAGATACGCAGTATTTT | - | few | TRBJ2-3 | TRBV20-1
CASRRGSSNEQFF | TGTGCCAGCAGACGTGGCTCCTCCAATGAGCAGTTCTTC | - | many | TRBJ2-1 | TRBV2
CSAPILAGGSNEQFF | TGCAGTGCCCCAATTCTAGCGGGAGGCTCCAATGAGCAGTTCTTC | TRBD2 | - | TRBJ2-1 | TRBV20-1